Presented here are 10 T cell receptor beta chains from one specimen sequenced in a study of identical twins. TCRdb ran MiXCR on the 5' RACE reads and lists one entry per CDR3 protein. The sample shows 430,000 or so distinct CDR3 sequences, 20% to 30% of them seen only once. Another study also made use of these data, one on T cells expressing NK-cell markers.

Input material: CD4+ T cells sorted from blood. The receptors come from a young woman in good health.

This clonotype turned up a few times. The gene calls are TRBV11-2 and TRBJ2-3, with D perhaps matching TRBD1 (5 bases). The V gene's germline CDR1 is SGHAT and CDR2 FQNNGV. The CDR3 covers 14 residues. V was clipped by 4 bases and J by 6 bases, with 14 bases between them. Here the CDR3 reads CASSYVGVWDTQYF. CDR3 DNA: TGTGCCAGCAGCTACGTAGGGGTATGGGATACGCAGTATTTT.

J is TRBJ1-3 and V is TRBV4-3, with TRBD1 matching over 9 bases. Trimming took 0 bases from V and 7 from J; bases not matched to a gene: 4. Per the germline V gene, CDR1 is LGHNA and CDR2 is YSLEER. The CDR3 loop spans 15 amino acids. The CDR3 DNA reads as TGCGCCAGCAGCCAAGATGTACAGGGGGCGAACACCATATATTTT. Translated: CASSQDVQGANTIYF.

For the CDR3, the DNA is TGTGCCATCTCAGAGGACCCCCTCGGGGGCCAGTACTTC. Its protein is CAISEDPLGGQYF. V usage is TRBV10-3 and J usage is TRBJ2-5, with D perhaps TRBD2 (6 bases). This CDR3 contains 13 residues. The V gene's germline CDR1 is ENHRY and CDR2 SYGVKD. The V end was cut by 8 bases, the J end by 10 bases, with 20 bases between.

There are a few counts of this clonotype. The J gene is TRBJ2-7, the V gene TRBV7-9; no firm D call. V was clipped by 3 bases and J by 6 bases, with 6 bases between them. This CDR3 has 11 residues. The V gene's germline CDR1 is SEHNR and CDR2 FQNEAQ (reference sequence). CDR3 DNA sequence: TGTGCCAGCAGCTTCTTGTTCGAGCAGTACTTC. Residues: CASSFLFEQYF. The whole variable domain, remainder taken from reference TRBV7-9 and TRBJ2-7, is DTGVSQNPRHKITKRGQNVTFRCDPISEHNRLYWYRQTLGQGPEFLTYFQNEAQLEKSRLLSDRFSAERPKGSFSTLEIQRTEQGDSAMYLCASSFLFEQYFGPGTRLTVT.

This clonotype was counted a few times. The J gene is TRBJ2-3, the V gene TRBV9; D is unclear. CDR3 length: 15 residues. Germline V gene data show CDR1 as SGDLS and CDR2 as YYNGEE. Deletions cut 4 bases from V and 0 bases from J, with 12 bases between. CDR3 in DNA: TGTGCCAGCAGCCAGAAAACCACTAGCACAGATACGCAGTATTTT. Translating gives CASSQKTTSTDTQYF.

This clonotype has more than one count but fewer than ten. The rearrangement joins TRBV5-1 to TRBJ2-3, with no clear D. V dropped 2 bases and J dropped 4 bases, with 8 bases sitting between them. Germline CDR1 and CDR2: SGHRS and YFSETQ. The CDR3 sequence is 13 residues long. The chain's CDR3 is CASSFTVADTQYF. Written as DNA, the CDR3 is TGCGCCAGCAGCTTCACGGTGGCAGATACGCAGTATTTT.

V gene TRBV5-1 combines with J gene TRBJ2-6, with TRBD1 matching over 9 bases. V lost 4 bases and J lost 4; bases outside the gene matches: 12. Germline V lookup: CDR1 SGHRS, CDR2 YFSETQ. The CDR3 is made up of 18 amino acids. The CDR3 protein is CASSGQGRASVGANVLTF. The CDR3 DNA reads as TGCGCCAGCAGCGGACAGGGGCGGGCTAGTGTCGGGGCCAACGTCCTGACTTTC.

The rearrangement links TRBV2 to TRBJ1-5, with 8 bases that match TRBD1. The germline V gene encodes CDR1 SNHLY and CDR2 FYNNEI. CDR3 size: 13 residues. Unmatched junction bases numbered 6, after V lost 7 bases and J lost 7 bases. CDR3 amino acids: CASNGQGVQPQHF. CDR3 in DNA: TGTGCCAGCAATGGACAGGGAGTACAGCCCCAGCATTTT.

The chain recombines TRBV14 with TRBJ1-1, with D maybe TRBD1 (6 bases). The ends were cut back, 2 bases at V and 4 bases at J, with 14 bases in the middle. Germline assignment: CDR1 SGHDN and CDR2 FVKESK. The CDR3 covers 15 residues. The CDR3 region is CASSQQTGWGTEAFF. DNA of the CDR3: TGTGCCAGCAGCCAACAAACAGGGTGGGGCACTGAAGCTTTCTTT.

This chain joins TRBV4-3 and TRBJ2-1, with 8 bases aligning to TRBD2. The CDR3 extends over 15 amino acids. The V segment lost 1 base and the J segment 3 bases; nucleotides outside the gene matches: 2. Germline lookup yields CDR1 LGHNA and CDR2 YSLEER. The CDR3 sequence is CASSQALAGYNEQFF. CDR3 sequence (DNA): TGCGCCAGCAGCCAAGCTCTAGCGGGCTACAATGAGCAGTTCTTC.